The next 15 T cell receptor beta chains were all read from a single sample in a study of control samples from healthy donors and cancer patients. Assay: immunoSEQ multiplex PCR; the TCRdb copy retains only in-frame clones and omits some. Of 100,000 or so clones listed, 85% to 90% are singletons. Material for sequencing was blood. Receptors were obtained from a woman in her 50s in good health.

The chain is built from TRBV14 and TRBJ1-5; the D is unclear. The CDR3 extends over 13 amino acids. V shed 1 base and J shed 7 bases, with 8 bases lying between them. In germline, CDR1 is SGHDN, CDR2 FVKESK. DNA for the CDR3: TGTGCCAGCAGCCAAGGAGGGAACCAGCCCCAGCATTTT. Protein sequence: CASSQGGNQPQHF. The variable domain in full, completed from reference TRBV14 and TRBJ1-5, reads EAGVTQFPSHSVIEKGQTVTLRCDPISGHDNLYWYRRVMGKEIKFLLHFVKESKQDESGMPNNRFLAERTGGTYSTLKVQPAELEDSGVYFCASSQGGNQPQHFGDGTRLSIL.

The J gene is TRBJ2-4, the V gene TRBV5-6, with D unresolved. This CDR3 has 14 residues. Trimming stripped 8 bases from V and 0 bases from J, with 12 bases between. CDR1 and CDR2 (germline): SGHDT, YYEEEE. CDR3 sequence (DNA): TGTGCCAGTAGGAGAATCCTAGCCAAAAACATTCAGTACTTC. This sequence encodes CASRRILAKNIQYF.

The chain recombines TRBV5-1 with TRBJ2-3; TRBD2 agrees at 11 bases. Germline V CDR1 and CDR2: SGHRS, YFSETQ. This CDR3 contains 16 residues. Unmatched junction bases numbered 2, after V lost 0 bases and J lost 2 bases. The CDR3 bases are TGCGCCAGCAGCTTGGAACTAGCGGGGGCCACAGATACGCAGTATTTT. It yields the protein CASSLELAGATDTQYF.

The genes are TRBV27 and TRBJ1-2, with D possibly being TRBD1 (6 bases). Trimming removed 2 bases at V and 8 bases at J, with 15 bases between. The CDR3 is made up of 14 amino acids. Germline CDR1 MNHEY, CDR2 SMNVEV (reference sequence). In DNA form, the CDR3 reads TGTGCCAGCAGTTTAGACCAGGGGCGCAGCGGCTACACCTTC. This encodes CASSLDQGRSGYTF.

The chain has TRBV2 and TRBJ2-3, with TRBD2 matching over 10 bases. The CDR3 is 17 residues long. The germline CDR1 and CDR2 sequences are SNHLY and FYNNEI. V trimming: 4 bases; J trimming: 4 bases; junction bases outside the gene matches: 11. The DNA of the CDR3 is TGTGCCAGCAGTGTCCTAGCGGGGGTCATTTCTTCAGATACGCAGTATTTT. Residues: CASSVLAGVISSDTQYF.

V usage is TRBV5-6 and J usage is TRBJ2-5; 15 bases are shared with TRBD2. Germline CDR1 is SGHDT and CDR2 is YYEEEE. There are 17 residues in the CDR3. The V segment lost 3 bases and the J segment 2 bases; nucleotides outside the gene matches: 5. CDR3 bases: TGTGCCAGCAGCTCAGGACTAGCGGGGGGGTTTCAAGAGACCCAGTACTTC. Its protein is CASSSGLAGGFQETQYF.

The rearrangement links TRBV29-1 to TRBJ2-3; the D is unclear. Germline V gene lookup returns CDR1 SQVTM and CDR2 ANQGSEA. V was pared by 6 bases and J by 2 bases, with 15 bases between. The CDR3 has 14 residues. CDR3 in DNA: TGCAGCGTCCTCACCTCTTCGGTCACAGATACGCAGTATTTT. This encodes CSVLTSSVTDTQYF.

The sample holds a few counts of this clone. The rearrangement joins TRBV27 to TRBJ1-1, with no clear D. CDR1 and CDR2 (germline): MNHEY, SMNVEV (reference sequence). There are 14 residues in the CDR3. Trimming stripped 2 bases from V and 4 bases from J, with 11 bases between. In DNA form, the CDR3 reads TGTGCCAGCAGTTTAAGTACCTGGTCCACTGAAGCTTTCTTT. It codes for CASSLSTWSTEAFF.

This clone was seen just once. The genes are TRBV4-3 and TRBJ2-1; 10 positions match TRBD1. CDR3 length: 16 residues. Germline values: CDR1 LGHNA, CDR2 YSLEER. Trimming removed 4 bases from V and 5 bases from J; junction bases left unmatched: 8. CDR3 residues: CASSRGTGEMNNEQFF. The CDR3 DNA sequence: TGCGCCAGCAGCCGAGGGACAGGGGAGATGAACAATGAGCAGTTCTTC.

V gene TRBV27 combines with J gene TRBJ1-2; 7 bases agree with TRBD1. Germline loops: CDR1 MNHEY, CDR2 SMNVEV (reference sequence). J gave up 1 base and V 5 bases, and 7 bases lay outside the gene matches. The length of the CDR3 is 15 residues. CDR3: CASSPGTAFNYGYTF. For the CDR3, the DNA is TGTGCCAGCAGTCCGGGGACAGCCTTTAACTATGGCTACACCTTC.

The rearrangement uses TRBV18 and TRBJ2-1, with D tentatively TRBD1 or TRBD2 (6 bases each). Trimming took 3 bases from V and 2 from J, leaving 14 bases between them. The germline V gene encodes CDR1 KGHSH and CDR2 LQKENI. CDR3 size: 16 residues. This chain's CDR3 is CASSPQGGGAYNEQFF. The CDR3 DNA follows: TGTGCCAGCTCACCCCAAGGAGGGGGAGCCTACAATGAGCAGTTCTTC.

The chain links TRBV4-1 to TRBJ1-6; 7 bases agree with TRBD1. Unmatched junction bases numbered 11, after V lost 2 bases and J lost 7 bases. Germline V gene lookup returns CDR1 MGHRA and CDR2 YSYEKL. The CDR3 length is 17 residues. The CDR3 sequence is CASSQSPPTGTNSPLHF. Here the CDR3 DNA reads TGCGCCAGCAGCCAATCCCCCCCGACAGGGACAAATTCACCCCTCCACTTT.

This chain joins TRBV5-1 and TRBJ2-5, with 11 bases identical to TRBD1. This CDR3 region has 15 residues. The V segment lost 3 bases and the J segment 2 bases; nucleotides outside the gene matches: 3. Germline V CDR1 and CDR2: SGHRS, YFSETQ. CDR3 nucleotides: TGCGCCAGCAGCTCCGGGACAGGGGGACAAGAGACCCAGTACTTC. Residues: CASSSGTGGQETQYF.

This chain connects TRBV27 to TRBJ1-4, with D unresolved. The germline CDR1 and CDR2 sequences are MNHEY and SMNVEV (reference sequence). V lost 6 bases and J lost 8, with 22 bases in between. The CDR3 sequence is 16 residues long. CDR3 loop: CASSSSPTGRGEKLFF. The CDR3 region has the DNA TGTGCCAGCAGCTCTTCCCCCACGGGAAGAGGGGAAAAACTGTTTTTT.

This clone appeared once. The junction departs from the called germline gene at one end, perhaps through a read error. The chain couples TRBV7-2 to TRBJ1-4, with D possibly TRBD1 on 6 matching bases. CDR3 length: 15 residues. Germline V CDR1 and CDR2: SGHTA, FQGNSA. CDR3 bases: TGTGCCAGCAGCTTAGGGGGGGGCTCTAAGGAAAAACTGTTTTTT. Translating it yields CASSLGGGSKEKLFF.